A selection of T cell receptor beta chains follows, all from one sample in a study of blood T cells in healthy people across ages. TCRdb re-called the 5' RACE reads with MiXCR, one entry per CDR3 protein. The profile shows around 800,000 distinct CDR3 sequences, around 50% of them singletons. Sequenced input: blood. All receptors come from an elderly man in good health. Both conserved end residues are part of each CDR3. Each record gives: J gene, V gene, CDR3 length, clone size, D gene, CDR3 DNA, CDR3 protein. D genes are given only for firm matches. Clone size is given for some rows only: seen once, a few or many times, or a class if the clone is expanded.

>TRBJ2-3|TRBV12-3/TRBV12-4|14|NA|NA
TGTGCCAGCACCGAGACACAAAGCACAGATACGCAGTATTTT
CASTETQSTDTQYF
>TRBJ1-5|TRBV28|14|NA|NA
TGTGCCAGCAGTTACAGTGCAGTCAATCAGCCCCAGCATTTT
CASSYSAVNQPQHF
>TRBJ2-5|TRBV5-1|17|NA|TRBD2
TGCGCCAGCAGCCGTTGGCGGGTTGACGGGGGGAACAATGAGCAGTACTTC
CASSRWRVDGGNNEQYF
>TRBJ2-1|TRBV11-3|15|NA|TRBD2
TGTGCCAGCGCGTCGCTAGCGGGAGATTATAATGAGCAGTTCTTC
CASASLAGDYNEQFF
>TRBJ2-3|TRBV6-5|16|NA|TRBD1
TGTGCCAGCAGTCGACCGGGACAGGGAGGGTCAGATACGCAGTATTTT
CASSRPGQGGSDTQYF
>TRBJ2-5|TRBV7-2|13|few|TRBD2
TGTGCCAGCAGCGTAGAATGGGAGGGGACCCAGTACTTC
CASSVEWEGTQYF
>TRBJ2-7|TRBV10-3|13|many|TRBD2
TGTGCCATCAGTGCGGGACTAGCGACTGAGCAGTACTTC
CAISAGLATEQYF
>TRBJ2-2|TRBV3-1|19|NA|TRBD2
TGTGCCAGCAGCCAGGCCCCTGGACTAGCGGGCTCGGTCCCCGGGGAGCTGTTTTTT
CASSQAPGLAGSVPGELFF
>TRBJ1-6|TRBV10-3|15|few|NA
TGTGCCATCAGTGAGTCTCAGGGCCTGAATTCACCCCCCCACTTT
CAISESQGLNSPPHF
>TRBJ2-5|TRBV29-1|12|NA|TRBD1
TGCAGCGTCCAACAGGGGGGAGAGACCCAGTACTTC
CSVQQGGETQYF
>TRBJ2-3|TRBV20-1|16|NA|NA
TGCAGTGCTAGAGAATCTTACGGCACGCGAGGGGATACGCAGTATTTT
CSARESYGTRGDTQYF
>TRBJ2-4|TRBV5-1|16|NA|NA
TGCGCCAGCAGCTTGGCCGGCAGGGAAGCCAATAACATTCAGTACTTC
CASSLAGREANNIQYF
>TRBJ2-6|TRBV7-2|16|NA|TRBD2
TGTGCCAGCAGCTTGGGGGGGACCCTAAGGGCCAACGTCCTGACTTTC
CASSLGGTLRANVLTF
>TRBJ1-2|TRBV7-2|14|NA|NA
TGTGCCAGCAGCTTAGTGATGACGGACTATGGCTACACCTTC
CASSLVMTDYGYTF
>TRBJ1-2|TRBV28|12|few|TRBD1
TGTGCCAGCAGCAGGACAGGGGGTGGCTACACCTTC
CASSRTGGGYTF
>TRBJ2-7|TRBV12-3/TRBV12-4|16|NA|NA
TGTGCCAGCGGTACTCTCGTGGGGGCTGGGAAGGACGAGCAGTACTTC
CASGTLVGAGKDEQYF
>TRBJ2-5|TRBV29-1|15|NA|TRBD1
TGCAGCGCTAACAACCCGGGACAGGGGGCGGGGGAGCAGTACTTC
CSANNPGQGAGEQYF
>TRBJ2-3|TRBV12-3/TRBV12-4|16|NA|TRBD2
TGTGCCAGCAGAGCGGGAGGGGACCTATTTGTAGATACGCAGTATTTT
CASRAGGDLFVDTQYF
>TRBJ2-7|TRBV7-2|14|NA|NA
TGTGCCAGCAGCTTGGAACGGGGGTTCTACAAGCAGTACTTC
CASSLERGFYKQYF